Listed below are T cell receptor beta chains from one sample, sequenced in a study of response to subunit inactivated influenza vaccine. Each CDR3 protein gets one entry after TCRdb re-called the RT-PCR reads with MiXCR. Of hundreds of thousands of distinct CDR3 sequences listed, 6% to 9% are singletons. The sample was PBMCs from blood, taken 23 months after vaccination. All receptors come from a man aged 50 to 69 who received an inactivated influenza vaccine. The CDR3 runs from the conserved cysteine through the conserved F or W. D genes are given only for firm matches. The size of a clone is reported for some rows only, either as once, few or many, or as a class for expanded clones.

clone_size,v_call,j_call,d_call,cdr3_nt,cdr3_aa
few,TRBV7-9,TRBJ2-7,TRBD2,TGTGCCAGCAGGCAAATAAGCGGGAGCAACGAGCAGTACTTC,CASRQISGSNEQYF
few,TRBV7-2,TRBJ2-4,.,TGTGCCAGCAGCTCCCCCGATAGGGGAAACATTCAGTACTTC,CASSSPDRGNIQYF
.,TRBV12-3/TRBV12-4,TRBJ1-2,.,TGTGCCAGCAGTTTACGGACAGTTCACTATGGCTACACCTTC,CASSLRTVHYGYTF
many,TRBV20-1,TRBJ2-7,TRBD1,TGCAGTGCTGAACCACAGGGGGCGAACGAGCAGTACTTC,CSAEPQGANEQYF
.,TRBV7-6,TRBJ2-3,TRBD2,TGTGCCAGCAGCCCGGTCGTTGGGCGGGAGATTTCAGATACGCAGTATTTT,CASSPVVGREISDTQYF
.,TRBV7-9,TRBJ2-1,TRBD2,TGTGCCAGCAGCTTAAGGCGCGGGAGTGTAAATGAGCAGTTCTTC,CASSLRRGSVNEQFF
many,TRBV5-1,TRBJ2-1,TRBD1,TGCGCCAGCAGCCGGGACAGGGATGAGCAGTTCTTC,CASSRDRDEQFF
few,TRBV27,TRBJ2-1,.,TGTGCCAGTTTTAGGCGGGTCGAAATGGGCGATGAGCAGTTCTTC,CASFRRVEMGDEQFF
.,TRBV12-3/TRBV12-4,TRBJ2-6,TRBD1,TGTGCCAGCAGTTTAGGGACAGGGAAAATTATTCGGGCCAACGTCCTGACTTTC,CASSLGTGKIIRANVLTF
few,TRBV20-1,TRBJ2-5,.,TGCAGTGCTAGATCCCCAGGCGAGACCCAGTACTTC,CSARSPGETQYF
.,TRBV6-4,TRBJ2-1,TRBD2,TGTGCCAGCAGTATAGGACTAGCGCCGATTCTCAGCTCCTACAATGAGCAGTTCTTC,CASSIGLAPILSSYNEQFF
.,TRBV20-1,TRBJ2-3,.,TGCAGTGCCCGCCCGGGGCAGGCCAACGTTGGCACAGATACGCAGTATTTT,CSARPGQANVGTDTQYF
.,TRBV2,TRBJ2-4,.,TGTGCCAGCAGTGAACTGGGGGTACAGGGCTCATGGATTCTGTACTTC,CASSELGVQGSWILYF
many,TRBV20-1,TRBJ2-7,TRBD2,TGCAGTGCTACCCCCCGGGTGGGACTAGCCTCCTACGAGCAGTACTTC,CSATPRVGLASYEQYF
many,TRBV4-3,TRBJ2-7,.,TGCGCCAGCAGCCAAGATGTAGGGGGATTCTACGAGCAGTACTTC,CASSQDVGGFYEQYF
few,TRBV10-3,TRBJ1-1,.,TGTGCCATCAGTGACCACCGGGGCACTGAAGCTTTCTTT,CAISDHRGTEAFF
few,TRBV7-2,TRBJ1-5,.,TGTGCCAGCAGCTTTAGAAGGGAGACTCAGCCCCAGCATTTT,CASSFRRETQPQHF
few,TRBV6-2/TRBV6-3,TRBJ2-5,TRBD1,TGTGCCACCACGACAGGGGGCCGCCAAGAGACCCAGTACTTC,CATTTGGRQETQYF
.,TRBV12-3/TRBV12-4,TRBJ2-3,.,TGTGCCAGCAGTCCCAATCTCAGGGGAGATACGCAGTATTTT,CASSPNLRGDTQYF
few,TRBV4-2,TRBJ2-7,.,TGTGCCAGCAGCCAAAACCGGGACGCCTCCTACGAGCAGTACTTC,CASSQNRDASYEQYF
few,TRBV11-2,TRBJ2-3,TRBD1,TGTGCCAGCAGCCCGAGGACAGGGGATAATACAGATACGCAGTATTTT,CASSPRTGDNTDTQYF
.,TRBV9,TRBJ2-3,.,TGTGCCAGTACGGGGGTTATCACAGATACGCAGTATTTT,CASTGVITDTQYF
many,TRBV12-3/TRBV12-4,TRBJ2-5,.,TGTGCCAGCAGGGCAGTTGAAGAGACCCAGTACTTC,CASRAVEETQYF
.,TRBV6-2/TRBV6-3,TRBJ2-1,.,TGTGCCAGCAGTTTACGGGGCGGAAGGGATGAGCAGTTCTTC,CASSLRGGRDEQFF
many,TRBV6-2/TRBV6-3,TRBJ1-5,.,TGTGCCAGCAGTTACCGCGCCGGGACGCCAGAGGAGCCCCAGCATTTT,CASSYRAGTPEEPQHF
many,TRBV12-3/TRBV12-4,TRBJ2-2,.,TGTGCCAGCAGTCCCCTGGGCCCGACCGGGGAGCTGTTTTTT,CASSPLGPTGELFF
many,TRBV24-1,TRBJ1-2,.,TGTGCCACCAGTGAAAGGGACAACTATGGCTACACCTTC,CATSERDNYGYTF
few,TRBV14,TRBJ1-2,TRBD1,TGTGCCAGCAGCCAAGAACAGGGGGCATGGTATGGCTACACCTTC,CASSQEQGAWYGYTF
many,TRBV5-1,TRBJ1-4,.,TGCGCCAGCAGCCCCGGAGGCCGGAATGAAAAACTGTTTTTT,CASSPGGRNEKLFF
.,TRBV28,TRBJ2-5,.,TGTGCCAGCAGTTTTGGGTGGGCGACCCAGTACTTC,CASSFGWATQYF
few,TRBV28,TRBJ2-5,.,TGTGCCAGCAGTCAGGGTCGGAATATCCCTATGTACTTC,CASSQGRNIPMYF
many,TRBV28,TRBJ2-7,TRBD2,TGTGCCAGCAGTTTACGGGCTAGCGGGAGGGCCTACTACGAGCAGTACTTC,CASSLRASGRAYYEQYF
few,TRBV2,TRBJ1-5,TRBD1,TGTGCCAGCAGGGACAGGGGGCGAGGGGACAATCAGCCCCAGCATTTT,CASRDRGRGDNQPQHF
few,TRBV11-2,TRBJ2-1,TRBD2,TGTGCCAGCAGCCGCGGTGGGACTAGCAGGGTTGAGCAGTTCTTC,CASSRGGTSRVEQFF
few,TRBV12-3/TRBV12-4,TRBJ1-1,.,TGTGCCAGCAGTGGACGGCAGAACACTGAAGCTTTCTTT,CASSGRQNTEAFF
few,TRBV11-2,TRBJ2-1,.,TGTGCCAGCAGTCTTAACAGGGATGAGCAGTTCTTC,CASSLNRDEQFF
few,TRBV5-1,TRBJ2-6,.,TGCGCCAGCAGCTTGATGGGGGAAGGGGCCAACGTCCTGACTTTC,CASSLMGEGANVLTF
many,TRBV4-1,TRBJ2-5,.,TGCGCCAGCAGCTCATCAGGGGCGGGAGAGACCCAGTACTTC,CASSSSGAGETQYF
many,TRBV29-1,TRBJ2-7,TRBD2,TGCAGCGTTGGGGAGCGGGACCCTCTCGAGCAGTACTTC,CSVGERDPLEQYF
.,TRBV7-8,TRBJ2-1,.,TGTGCCCTTGGGGGGAGCTCCTACAATGAGCAGTTCTTC,CALGGSSYNEQFF
many,TRBV7-8,TRBJ2-1,.,TGTGCCAGCAGCCCCCCTGCGGCCAGCTCCTACAATGAGCAGTTCTTC,CASSPPAASSYNEQFF
many,TRBV7-9,TRBJ2-7,.,TGTGCCAGCAGCTCCCGCCCGTACAGCTCCTACGAGCAGTACTTC,CASSSRPYSSYEQYF
many,TRBV4-3,TRBJ1-3,.,TGCGCCAACCCACACCTGGGGGGGGCTGGAAACACCATATATTTT,CANPHLGGAGNTIYF
few,TRBV12-3/TRBV12-4,TRBJ2-5,TRBD2,TGTGCCAGCCGCTCGGGACTAGCGGGGGGAGAGACCCAGTACTTC,CASRSGLAGGETQYF
few,TRBV20-1,TRBJ2-1,TRBD2,TGCAGTGCTTTGAGCGGGGGGGCAAGCGATGAGCAGTTCTTC,CSALSGGASDEQFF
.,TRBV4-1,TRBJ2-2,.,TGCGCCAGCAGCAGGGGACACAACACCGGGGAGCTGTTTTTT,CASSRGHNTGELFF
.,TRBV20-1,TRBJ1-3,TRBD1,TGCAGTGCACAGGGGATGTCAGGAAACACCATATATTTT,CSAQGMSGNTIYF
.,TRBV5-1,TRBJ2-2,TRBD1,TGCGCCAGCAGCTTTAACCCCGTGACAGGGCCCACCGGGGAGCTGTTTTTT,CASSFNPVTGPTGELFF
many,TRBV4-2,TRBJ1-4,TRBD1,TGTGCCAGCAGCCAGTCGAGACAGGGAGCGGGAAAACTGTTTTTT,CASSQSRQGAGKLFF
many,TRBV4-3,TRBJ1-2,.,TGCGCCAGCAGCCAAGATTCGGACACGCTCCCAGGGCTTTCTGGCTACACCTTC,CASSQDSDTLPGLSGYTF
few,TRBV10-3,TRBJ2-7,.,TGTGCCATCAGAGGTACGGGGGATACCTACGAGCAGTACTTC,CAIRGTGDTYEQYF
.,TRBV25-1,TRBJ1-6,TRBD1,TGTGCCAGCAGAGAGACAGGGGACAATTCACCCCTCCACTTT,CASRETGDNSPLHF
once,TRBV4-2,TRBJ1-1,TRBD1,TGTGCCAGCAGCCAAGGACAGGGGATTGTGAACACTGAAGCTTTCTTT,CASSQGQGIVNTEAFF
many,TRBV24-1,TRBJ2-1,TRBD1,TGTGCCACCAGTGATCCCCGGGACAGGGTAAATGAGCAGTTCTTC,CATSDPRDRVNEQFF
few,TRBV25-1,TRBJ2-2,TRBD1,TGTGCCAGCACGAGAGGGGGCGAAGGTACCGGGGAGCTGTTTTTT,CASTRGGEGTGELFF
few,TRBV7-2,TRBJ1-5,TRBD1,TGTGCCAGCAGCCTCCGACAGGGGCCGGCTCAGCCCCAGCATTTT,CASSLRQGPAQPQHF
.,TRBV6-5,TRBJ2-1,.,TGTGCCAGCAGTTACCAGAGCGGTGGGGGGAATGAGCAGTTCTTC,CASSYQSGGGNEQFF
many,TRBV7-2,TRBJ2-2,.,TGTGCCAGCAGCTTTTCCGGGGCGGGCGGGGAGCTGTTTTTT,CASSFSGAGGELFF
many,TRBV6-5,TRBJ1-4,.,TGTGCCAGCAGTTACTACCAAGGGGAAAAACTGTTTTTT,CASSYYQGEKLFF
.,TRBV12-3/TRBV12-4,TRBJ2-1,TRBD2,TGTGCCAGCAGTTCGTCCGGGACTAGCGGATACAATGAGCAGTTCTTC,CASSSSGTSGYNEQFF